These T cell receptor beta chains were read from a single sample in a study of T cells after yellow fever vaccination. TCRdb reanalysed the 5' RACE reads using MiXCR and keeps one entry per CDR3 protein. The sample yields around 56,000 distinct CDR3 sequences, about 5.6% seen once. The sample in question was PBMCs, either bulk or a sorted T-cell subset (CD4+, CD8+, memory, or dextramer-sorted; not recorded which), obtained on the day of the yellow fever booster vaccination. Every receptor here comes from a man in his late teens or twenties who received the YFV17D yellow fever vaccine. Each CDR3 is given without its conserved first and last residue. Only part of the rows carry a size: once, few, many, or a class if the clone is expanded.

J gene: TRBJ2-3
clone size: .
V gene: TRBV5-4
CDR3 protein: ASSHQGGPADTQY

J gene: TRBJ2-3
clone size: many
V gene: TRBV20-1
CDR3 protein: SAGNRGFGTDTQY

J gene: TRBJ2-2
clone size: .
V gene: TRBV11-2
CDR3 protein: ASSVRQGVANTGELF

J gene: TRBJ1-1
clone size: .
V gene: TRBV27
CDR3 protein: ASSLSPTAEAF

J gene: TRBJ1-1
clone size: many
V gene: TRBV6-2/TRBV6-3
CDR3 protein: ASSYRANTEAF

J gene: TRBJ2-5
clone size: many
V gene: TRBV7-9
CDR3 protein: ASSGGPALRQETQY

J gene: TRBJ1-1
clone size: .
V gene: TRBV7-9
CDR3 protein: ASSYQNTEAF

J gene: TRBJ2-7
clone size: many
V gene: TRBV6-5
CDR3 protein: ASSYSGLAGGNEQY

J gene: TRBJ2-2
clone size: many
V gene: TRBV10-3
CDR3 protein: AISPLGPENTGELF

J gene: TRBJ1-5
clone size: many
V gene: TRBV6-6
CDR3 protein: ASTLYSNQPQH

J gene: TRBJ2-2
clone size: few
V gene: TRBV18
CDR3 protein: ASSPLGHSKNTGELF

J gene: TRBJ1-1
clone size: .
V gene: TRBV5-1
CDR3 protein: ASRPRTDSNTEAF

J gene: TRBJ2-2
clone size: few
V gene: TRBV5-1
CDR3 protein: ASSLGSTNTGELF

J gene: TRBJ2-3
clone size: many
V gene: TRBV6-5
CDR3 protein: ASSSGRDTQY

J gene: TRBJ2-5
clone size: .
V gene: TRBV12-5
CDR3 protein: ASAAGGGLLETQY

J gene: TRBJ1-6
clone size: many
V gene: TRBV4-1
CDR3 protein: ASSTFNSPLH

J gene: TRBJ2-1
clone size: many
V gene: TRBV14
CDR3 protein: ASSQGTRQWNNEQF

J gene: TRBJ1-1
clone size: many
V gene: TRBV15
CDR3 protein: ATSGLGSGSTEAF

J gene: TRBJ1-5
clone size: few
V gene: TRBV9
CDR3 protein: ASSVAGGQPQH

J gene: TRBJ1-2
clone size: many
V gene: TRBV7-2
CDR3 protein: ASSKPPGTSNGYT

J gene: TRBJ2-7
clone size: few
V gene: TRBV11-2
CDR3 protein: ASSLDLGDRGSYEQY

J gene: TRBJ2-1
clone size: many
V gene: TRBV7-9
CDR3 protein: ASSYQGPEQF

J gene: TRBJ2-1
clone size: many
V gene: TRBV9
CDR3 protein: ASSAGLASYNEQF

J gene: TRBJ1-1
clone size: few
V gene: TRBV7-9
CDR3 protein: ASSGDIMNTEAF

J gene: TRBJ1-1
clone size: .
V gene: TRBV7-6
CDR3 protein: ASSVRENTEAF

J gene: TRBJ2-5
clone size: many
V gene: TRBV7-6
CDR3 protein: ASSLVVPAGTPGTQY

J gene: TRBJ2-7
clone size: few
V gene: TRBV7-6
CDR3 protein: ASSLVFSRDSTYEQY

J gene: TRBJ2-3
clone size: many
V gene: TRBV5-1
CDR3 protein: ASSPGLAGTDTQY

J gene: TRBJ1-1
clone size: many
V gene: TRBV5-1
CDR3 protein: ASSLYTGGTEAF

J gene: TRBJ2-7
clone size: .
V gene: TRBV4-1
CDR3 protein: ASSQSWEGAYEQY

J gene: TRBJ2-2
clone size: few
V gene: TRBV4-3
CDR3 protein: ASSPQLDYLNTGELF

J gene: TRBJ1-1
clone size: few
V gene: TRBV10-3
CDR3 protein: SSMGGSTEAF

J gene: TRBJ1-1
clone size: many
V gene: TRBV6-6
CDR3 protein: ASRSPGQMNTEAF

J gene: TRBJ1-6
clone size: .
V gene: TRBV5-1
CDR3 protein: ASSVEPGTGGSPLH

J gene: TRBJ2-3
clone size: many
V gene: TRBV9
CDR3 protein: ASSVGVVLADTQY

J gene: TRBJ1-1
clone size: few
V gene: TRBV11-2
CDR3 protein: ASSHIRTEAF

J gene: TRBJ2-2
clone size: few
V gene: TRBV21-1
CDR3 protein: ASSRLAGDGDTGELF

J gene: TRBJ1-1
clone size: many
V gene: TRBV7-9
CDR3 protein: ASSRLGGRPHTEAF

J gene: TRBJ2-5
clone size: many
V gene: TRBV12-3/TRBV12-4
CDR3 protein: ASSGGRRTQY

J gene: TRBJ1-1
clone size: many
V gene: TRBV5-5
CDR3 protein: ASSLASGYVTEAF

J gene: TRBJ2-2
clone size: many
V gene: TRBV20-1
CDR3 protein: SARDLQREDTGELF

J gene: TRBJ2-1
clone size: hyperexpanded
V gene: TRBV5-6
CDR3 protein: ASSPPGQHNEQF

J gene: TRBJ2-3
clone size: many
V gene: TRBV18
CDR3 protein: ASSPPLAQARDTQY